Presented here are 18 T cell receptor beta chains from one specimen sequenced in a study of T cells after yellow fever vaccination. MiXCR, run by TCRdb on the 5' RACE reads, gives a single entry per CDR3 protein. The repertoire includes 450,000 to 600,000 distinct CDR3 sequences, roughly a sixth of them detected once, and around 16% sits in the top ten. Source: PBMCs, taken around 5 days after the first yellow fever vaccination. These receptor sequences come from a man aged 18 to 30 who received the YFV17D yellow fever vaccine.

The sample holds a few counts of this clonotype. This CDR3 reads CASSQNPSYEQYF. The CDR3 region has the DNA TGTGCCAGCAGCCAGAACCCCTCCTACGAGCAGTACTTC. The V call is TRBV3-1, the J call TRBJ2-7; D call uncertain. The CDR3 consists of 13 residues. CDR1 and CDR2 from the germline V gene are LGHDT and YNNKEL (reference sequence). V lost 3 bases, J lost 0 bases, and 6 bases lay in between.

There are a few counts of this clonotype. CDR3 DNA sequence: TGTGCCAGCAGCCCACAGACCGGAACGAACACTGAAGCTTTCTTT. Translating gives CASSPQTGTNTEAFF. The gene calls are TRBV7-2 and TRBJ1-1; D not resolved. Trimming stripped 5 bases from V and 1 base from J, with 14 bases between. The CDR3 extends over 15 amino acids. Germline assignment: CDR1 SGHTA and CDR2 FQGNSA.

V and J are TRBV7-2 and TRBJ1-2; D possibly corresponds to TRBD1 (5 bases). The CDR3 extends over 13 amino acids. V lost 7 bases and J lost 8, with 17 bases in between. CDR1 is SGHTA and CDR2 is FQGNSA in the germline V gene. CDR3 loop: CASTPGWGRGYTF. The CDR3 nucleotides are TGTGCCAGCACCCCAGGGTGGGGCCGGGGCTACACCTTC. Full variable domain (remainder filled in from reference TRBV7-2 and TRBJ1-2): GAGVSQSPSNKVTEKGKDVELRCDPISGHTALYWYRQSLGQGLEFLIYFQGNSAPDKSGLPSDRFSAERTGGSVSTLTIQRTQQEDSAVYLCASTPGWGRGYTFGSGTRLTVV.

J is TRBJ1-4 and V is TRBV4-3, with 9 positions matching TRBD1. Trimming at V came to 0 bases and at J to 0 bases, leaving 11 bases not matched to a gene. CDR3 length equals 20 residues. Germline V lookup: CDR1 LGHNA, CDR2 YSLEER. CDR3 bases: TGCGCCAGCAGCCAAGATATCGACAGGGGGTTTACTTCAACTAATGAAAAACTGTTTTTT. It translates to CASSQDIDRGFTSTNEKLFF.

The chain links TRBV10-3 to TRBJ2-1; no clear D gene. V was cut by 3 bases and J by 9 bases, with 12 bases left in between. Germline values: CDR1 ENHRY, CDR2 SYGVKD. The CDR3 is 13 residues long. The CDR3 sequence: CAISEGLAREQFF. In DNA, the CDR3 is TGTGCCATCAGTGAAGGTTTGGCTCGTGAGCAGTTCTTC.

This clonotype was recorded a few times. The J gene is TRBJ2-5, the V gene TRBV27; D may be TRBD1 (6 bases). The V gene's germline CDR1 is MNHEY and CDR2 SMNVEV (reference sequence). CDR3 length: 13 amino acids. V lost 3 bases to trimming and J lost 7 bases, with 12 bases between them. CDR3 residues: CASSLTGLGTQYF. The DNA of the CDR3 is TGTGCCAGCAGTTTGACAGGCTTGGGGACCCAGTACTTC.

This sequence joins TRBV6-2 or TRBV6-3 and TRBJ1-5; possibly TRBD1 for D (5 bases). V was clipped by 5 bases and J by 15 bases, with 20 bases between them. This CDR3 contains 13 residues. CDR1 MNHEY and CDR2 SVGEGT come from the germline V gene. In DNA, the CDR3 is TGTGCCAGCAGTCAAACCACAGGTACGGGAAGGCATTTT. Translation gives CASSQTTGTGRHF.

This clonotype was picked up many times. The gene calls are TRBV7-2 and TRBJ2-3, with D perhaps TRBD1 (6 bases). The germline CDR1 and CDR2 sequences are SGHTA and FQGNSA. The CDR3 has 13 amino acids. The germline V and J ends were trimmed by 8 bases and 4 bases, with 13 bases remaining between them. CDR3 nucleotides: TGTGCCAGCGAATTACAGGGCGCAGATACGCAGTATTTT. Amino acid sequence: CASELQGADTQYF.

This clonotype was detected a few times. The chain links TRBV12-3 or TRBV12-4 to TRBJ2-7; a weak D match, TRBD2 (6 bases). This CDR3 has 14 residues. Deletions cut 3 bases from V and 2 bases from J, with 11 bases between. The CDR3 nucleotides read TGTGCCAGCAGTTTGAGAGCGGGCCCCTACGAGCAGTACTTC. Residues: CASSLRAGPYEQYF.

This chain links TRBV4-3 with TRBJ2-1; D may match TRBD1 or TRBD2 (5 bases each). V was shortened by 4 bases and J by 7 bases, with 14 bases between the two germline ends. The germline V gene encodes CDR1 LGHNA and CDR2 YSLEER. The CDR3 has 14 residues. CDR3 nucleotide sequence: TGCGCCAGCAGCCCCGCTGAGGGGATTAATGAGCAGTTCTTC. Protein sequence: CASSPAEGINEQFF.

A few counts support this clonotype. The CDR3 is CSARQAYEQYV. CDR3 nucleotide sequence: TGCAGTGCTAGACAGGCCTACGAGCAGTACGTC. J is TRBJ2-7 and V is TRBV20-1; unclear D gene. The germline V gene encodes CDR1 DFQATT and CDR2 SNEGSKA (reference sequence). Trimming took 2 bases from V and 2 from J, leaving 4 bases between them. CDR3 length: 11 residues.

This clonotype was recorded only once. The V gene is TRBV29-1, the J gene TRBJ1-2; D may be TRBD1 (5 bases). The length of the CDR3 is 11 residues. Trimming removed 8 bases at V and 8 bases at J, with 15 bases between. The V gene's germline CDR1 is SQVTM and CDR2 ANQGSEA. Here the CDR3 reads CSMTGGPGYTF. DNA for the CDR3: TGCAGCATGACCGGGGGTCCGGGCTACACCTTC.

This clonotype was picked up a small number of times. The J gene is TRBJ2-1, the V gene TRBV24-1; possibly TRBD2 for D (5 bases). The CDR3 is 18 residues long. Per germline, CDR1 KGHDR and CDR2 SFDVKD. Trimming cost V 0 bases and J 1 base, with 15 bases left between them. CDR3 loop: CATSDLHGRGSSYNEQFF. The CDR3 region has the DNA TGTGCCACCAGTGATTTGCACGGTCGAGGGAGTTCCTACAATGAGCAGTTCTTC.

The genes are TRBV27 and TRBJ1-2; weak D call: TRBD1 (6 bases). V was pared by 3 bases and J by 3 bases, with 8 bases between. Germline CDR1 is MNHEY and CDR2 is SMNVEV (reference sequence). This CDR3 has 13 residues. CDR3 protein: CASSFRGYYGYTF. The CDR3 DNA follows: TGTGCCAGCAGTTTCAGGGGCTACTATGGCTACACCTTC.

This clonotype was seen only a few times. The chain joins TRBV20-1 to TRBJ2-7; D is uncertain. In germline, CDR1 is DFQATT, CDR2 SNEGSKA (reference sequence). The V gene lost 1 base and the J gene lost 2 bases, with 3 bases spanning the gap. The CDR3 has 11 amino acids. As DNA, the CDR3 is TGCAGTGCTAGAGCAACCTACGAGCAGTACTTC. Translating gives CSARATYEQYF.

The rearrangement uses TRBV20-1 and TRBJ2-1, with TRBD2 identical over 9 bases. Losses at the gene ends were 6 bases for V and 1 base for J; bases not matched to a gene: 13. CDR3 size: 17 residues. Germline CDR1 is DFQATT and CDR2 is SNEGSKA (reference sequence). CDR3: CSAEGRGGGQSYNEQFF. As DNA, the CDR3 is TGCAGTGCAGAGGGACGCGGGGGGGGTCAGTCCTACAATGAGCAGTTCTTC.

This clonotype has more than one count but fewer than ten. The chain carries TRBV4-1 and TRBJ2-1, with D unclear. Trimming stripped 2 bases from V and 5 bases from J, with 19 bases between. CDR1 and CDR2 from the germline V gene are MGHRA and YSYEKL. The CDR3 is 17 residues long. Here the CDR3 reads CASSQLSKGPGDNEQFF. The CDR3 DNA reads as TGCGCCAGCAGCCAATTAAGTAAAGGCCCAGGAGACAATGAGCAGTTCTTC.

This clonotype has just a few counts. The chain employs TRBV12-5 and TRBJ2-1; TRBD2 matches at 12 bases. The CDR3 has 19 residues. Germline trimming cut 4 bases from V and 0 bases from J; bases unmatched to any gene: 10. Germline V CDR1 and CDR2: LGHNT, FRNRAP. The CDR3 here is CASGSTGTSGPSSYNEQFF. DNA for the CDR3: TGTGCTAGTGGTTCAACTGGGACTAGCGGGCCTAGCTCCTACAATGAGCAGTTCTTC.